What follows are 32 T cell receptor beta chains derived from one specimen sequenced in a study of CD8 T cells in ankylosing spondylitis. One entry per CDR3 protein, called by TCRdb with MiXCR from the 5' RACE reads. Found here are tens of thousands of distinct CDR3 sequences, approximately 15% of them singletons; the top ten hold about 45%. The specimen sequenced was blood. The receptor set was obtained from a male donor with ankylosing spondylitis or in good health (not recorded which).

This clonotype has just a few counts. The chain links TRBV4-1 to TRBJ1-1; no clear D. The germline V and J ends were trimmed by 0 bases and 4 bases, with 12 bases remaining between them. CDR3 length equals 15 residues. In germline, CDR1 is MGHRA, CDR2 YSYEKL. CDR3 DNA: TGCGCCAGCAGCCAAGAGGGGAGTTTCGGCACTGAAGCTTTCTTT. Translated, it gives CASSQEGSFGTEAFF.

V usage is TRBV5-1 and J usage is TRBJ2-2; 8 bases fit TRBD1. Looked up from germline, CDR1 is SGHRS and CDR2 is YFSETQ. The CDR3 spans 15 residues. V shed 4 bases, J shed 6 bases, and the junction held 8 bases outside the gene matches. CDR3 loop: CASSRDTGGSGELFF. CDR3 sequence (DNA): TGCGCCAGCAGCCGCGACACAGGGGGTTCCGGGGAGCTGTTTTTT. Full variable domain (rest looked up from reference TRBV5-1 and TRBJ2-2): KAGVTQTPRYLIKTRGQQVTLSCSPISGHRSVSWYQQTPGQGLQFLFEYFSETQRNKGNFPGRFSGRQFSNSRSEMNVSTLELGDSALYLCASSRDTGGSGELFFGEGSRLTVL.

This clonotype has at least ten counts. The chain links TRBV29-1 to TRBJ2-7; the match to TRBD2 covers 8 bases. Germline-derived CDR1 and CDR2 are SQVTM and ANQGSEA. This CDR3 spans 13 amino acids. With V trimmed by 4 bases and J by 2 bases, 4 bases remained unmatched. In DNA form, the CDR3 reads TGCAGCGTTGTGACTAGCGTTACCTACGAGCAGTACTTC. Protein sequence: CSVVTSVTYEQYF.

This clonotype was detected only a few times. The V call is TRBV29-1, the J call TRBJ2-2; tentative D call: TRBD1 (6 bases). This CDR3 contains 12 residues. Trimming pared 7 bases from V and 0 bases from J, leaving 6 bases between. Germline loops: CDR1 SQVTM, CDR2 ANQGSEA. CDR3 in amino acids: CSGGPNTGELFF. CDR3 nucleotide sequence: TGCAGCGGGGGGCCGAACACCGGGGAGCTGTTTTTT.

V and J are TRBV7-9 and TRBJ2-1; 7 bases fit TRBD2. The germline CDR1 and CDR2 sequences are SEHNR and FQNEAQ (reference sequence). Trimming at V came to 5 bases and at J to 0 bases, leaving 7 bases not matched to a gene. The CDR3 is 16 amino acids. This CDR3 reads CASSPRGGSSYNEQFF. The CDR3 DNA sequence: TGTGCCAGCAGCCCGAGGGGCGGGAGCTCCTACAATGAGCAGTTCTTC.

The chain combines TRBV12-3 or TRBV12-4 with TRBJ1-5; no definite D call. The CDR3 has 14 residues. V was cut by 6 bases and J by 0 bases, with 9 bases left in between. Written as DNA, the CDR3 is TGTGCCAGCAGAGCCCTGAGTAGCAATCAGCCCCAGCATTTT. Translated: CASRALSSNQPQHF.

The chain links TRBV12-3 or TRBV12-4 to TRBJ2-1; 7 bases fit TRBD1. Germline trimming cut 6 bases from V and 3 bases from J; bases unmatched to any gene: 8. The CDR3 consists of 15 residues. The DNA of the CDR3 is TGTGCCAGCAGGACAGGGACCTCTCTCTACAATGAGCAGTTCTTC. It yields the protein CASRTGTSLYNEQFF.

The chain carries TRBV27 and TRBJ1-4; D is undetermined. Looked up from germline, CDR1 is MNHEY and CDR2 is SMNVEV (reference sequence). The CDR3 is made up of 13 amino acids. V shed 6 bases and J shed 10 bases, with 15 bases lying between them. CDR3 in DNA: TGTGCCAGCAGCCCGGGAGAGGGCGGAAAACTGTTTTTT. It yields the protein CASSPGEGGKLFF.

The chain employs TRBV7-2 and TRBJ2-4; D possibly corresponds to TRBD1 (7 bases). CDR3 length: 16 residues. The germline V gene has CDR1 SGHTA and CDR2 FQGNSA. V lost 5 bases to trimming and J lost 0 bases, with 14 bases between them. CDR3 DNA sequence: TGTGCCAGCAGCCCACAGGGGACTCTAGCCAAAAACATTCAGTACTTC. It specifies CASSPQGTLAKNIQYF. Supplemented by reference TRBV7-2 and TRBJ2-4, the full variable domain reads GAGVSQSPSNKVTEKGKDVELRCDPISGHTALYWYRQSLGQGLEFLIYFQGNSAPDKSGLPSDRFSAERTGGSVSTLTIQRTQQEDSAVYLCASSPQGTLAKNIQYFGAGTRLSVL.

The V gene is TRBV12-3 or TRBV12-4, the J gene TRBJ1-1; 7 nucleotides agree with TRBD1. This CDR3 has 15 amino acids. V was pared by 7 bases and J by 0 bases, with 8 bases of the junction left unmatched. DNA of the CDR3: TGTGCCAGCAAACGACAGGGAACCATGAACACTGAAGCTTTCTTT. Protein: CASKRQGTMNTEAFF.

J is TRBJ2-3 and V is TRBV29-1; D is undetermined. The CDR3 has 12 amino acids. Trimming removed 7 bases from V and 0 bases from J, with 8 bases in between. CDR1 and CDR2 (germline): SQVTM, ANQGSEA. CDR3 region: CSARRSTDTQYF. CDR3 DNA sequence: TGCAGCGCCCGACGAAGCACAGATACGCAGTATTTT.

The sample holds a few counts of this clonotype. The rearrangement uses TRBV5-6 and TRBJ2-7; D might be TRBD1 or TRBD2, each matching 5 bases. Germline V lookup: CDR1 SGHDT, CDR2 YYEEEE. This CDR3 is built from 15 residues. V was shortened by 4 bases and J by 2 bases, with 16 bases between the two germline ends. The DNA of the CDR3 is TGTGCCAGCAGCCCCCCCGGGGCTAGAACCTACGAGCAGTACTTC. Protein: CASSPPGARTYEQYF. The full variable domain, in which reference TRBV5-6 and TRBJ2-7 provide the parts outside the CDR3, is DAGVTQSPTHLIKTRGQQVTLRCSPKSGHDTVSWYQQALGQGPQFIFQYYEEEERQRGNFPDRFSGHQFPNYSSELNVNALLLGDSALYLCASSPPGARTYEQYFGPGTRLTVT.

This clonotype was detected only a few times. This chain links TRBV27 with TRBJ2-7; 10 nucleotides align to TRBD1. The CDR3 contains 15 residues. CDR1 and CDR2 from the germline V gene are MNHEY and SMNVEV (reference sequence). Trimming cost V 2 bases and J 4 bases; bases outside gene matches: 5. DNA of the CDR3: TGTGCCAGCAGTTTAGGGACAGGGGTAGGGTACGAGCAGTACTTC. Translated: CASSLGTGVGYEQYF.

V gene TRBV20-1 combines with J gene TRBJ2-7, with 9 bases that match TRBD2. The V gene end was trimmed by 6 bases and the J gene end by 2 bases; junction bases not matched to a gene: 11. Per germline, CDR1 DFQATT and CDR2 SNEGSKA (reference sequence). The CDR3 spans 15 residues. The CDR3 spells CSAGVGRTSAYEQYF. Written as DNA, the CDR3 is TGCAGTGCGGGTGTTGGCAGGACTAGCGCCTACGAGCAGTACTTC.

The chain carries TRBV29-1 and TRBJ2-7; D may be TRBD1 or TRBD2 (5 bases each). The CDR3 covers 11 residues. V was pared by 7 bases and J by 4 bases, with 11 bases between. Germline V gene lookup returns CDR1 SQVTM and CDR2 ANQGSEA. In DNA form, the CDR3 reads TGCAGCGCCTCCGGGGCTTACGAGCAGTACTTC. Translation gives CSASGAYEQYF.

In this sample, this clonotype turned up a few times. The CDR3, as DNA: TGCGCCAGCAGCCAAGATCTGCTGGATAACACTGAAGCTTTCTTT. This codes for CASSQDLLDNTEAFF. The chain employs TRBV4-3 and TRBJ1-1; no definite D call. Germline V lookup: CDR1 LGHNA, CDR2 YSLEER. CDR3 length: 15 amino acids. With 0 bases removed from V and 2 bases from J, the gap between germline ends came to 10 bases.

This clonotype came up once. The chain employs TRBV7-9 and TRBJ1-1; tentative D call: TRBD1 (6 bases). Germline values: CDR1 SEHNR, CDR2 FQNEAQ (reference sequence). V lost 2 bases, J lost 5 bases, and 18 bases lay in between. This CDR3 has 16 amino acids. This CDR3 reads CASSLQVGARGTEAFF. The CDR3 DNA reads TGTGCCAGCAGCTTACAGGTGGGGGCGAGGGGAACTGAAGCTTTCTTT.

J is TRBJ2-7 and V is TRBV12-3 or TRBV12-4; D is ambiguous. The CDR3 has 13 amino acids. Trimming pared 7 bases from V and 7 bases from J, leaving 17 bases between. The CDR3 coding sequence is TGTGCCAGCACCACCGACACCGGGCGGGAGCAGTACTTC. Its protein product is CASTTDTGREQYF.

This clonotype appeared a few times. The V and J genes are TRBV24-1 and TRBJ2-3; TRBD1 aligns across 8 bases. The CDR3 runs to 14 residues. Germline CDR1 reads KGHDR; CDR2 reads SFDVKD. V was clipped by 7 bases and J by 2 bases; unmatched bases: 4. CDR3 nucleotides: TGTGCCACCAGCGGACAGGGCGACACAGATACGCAGTATTTT. Amino acid sequence: CATSGQGDTDTQYF.

In this sample, this clonotype turned up many times. The chain couples TRBV12-3 or TRBV12-4 to TRBJ2-2, with D unresolved. The V end lost 6 bases, the J end lost 7 bases, and 15 bases lay between the germline ends. The CDR3 is 14 amino acids. CDR3 amino acids: CASSRVTVGGELFF. CDR3 coding DNA: TGTGCCAGCAGCCGGGTTACAGTAGGCGGGGAGCTGTTTTTT.

V gene TRBV28 combines with J gene TRBJ2-7; D is uncertain. Trimming removed 3 bases at V and 7 bases at J, with 10 bases between. The CDR3 is made up of 12 amino acids. Per germline, CDR1 MDHEN and CDR2 SYDVKM. The CDR3 spells CASSLRSGEQYV. For the CDR3, the DNA is TGTGCCAGCAGTTTGAGGAGTGGGGAGCAGTACGTC.

V is TRBV10-3 and J is TRBJ2-6, with 8 positions matching TRBD2. CDR1 and CDR2 from the germline V gene are ENHRY and SYGVKD. The length of the CDR3 is 17 residues. The J segment lost 0 bases and the V segment lost 5 bases, leaving 6 bases of the junction unmatched. The CDR3 loop reads CAISRLAGSSGANVLTF. The CDR3 bases are TGTGCCATCAGTAGGCTAGCGGGCAGCTCTGGGGCCAACGTCCTGACTTTC.

This clonotype was seen many times. The chain links TRBV15 to TRBJ2-1; 8 bases align to TRBD2. With V trimmed by 4 bases and J by 6 bases, 5 bases remained unmatched. This CDR3 has 14 residues. Looked up from germline, CDR1 is LNHNV and CDR2 is YYDKDF (reference sequence). Written as DNA, the CDR3 is TGTGCCACCAGCAAAACCGGGACTAGCAATGAGCAGTTCTTC. This codes for CATSKTGTSNEQFF.

This clonotype occurred a few times. The chain links TRBV29-1 to TRBJ2-5; perhaps TRBD1 as D (7 bases). Trimming pared 4 bases from V and 5 bases from J, leaving 20 bases between. CDR1 is SQVTM, CDR2 ANQGSEA, per germline. This CDR3 contains 15 residues. The CDR3 DNA reads as TGCAGCGTTGGAGAACGGGGGACAGTAGGCGAGACCCAGTACTTC. It codes for CSVGERGTVGETQYF.

This clonotype was counted only a few times. The J gene is TRBJ2-2, the V gene TRBV6-2 or TRBV6-3, with D unresolved. The CDR3 has 13 residues. Trimming stripped 5 bases from V and 5 bases from J, with 9 bases between. Germline values: CDR1 MNHEY, CDR2 SVGEGT. As DNA, the CDR3 is TGTGCCAGCAGTCCCATAGAGACCGGGGAGCTGTTTTTT. It codes for CASSPIETGELFF.

This clonotype was counted a few times. The chain couples TRBV27 to TRBJ2-7; D uncertain. The germline V gene has CDR1 MNHEY and CDR2 SMNVEV (reference sequence). Trimming shortened V by 4 bases and J by 4 bases, and 14 bases separated the two germline ends. This CDR3 spans 14 amino acids. The CDR3 DNA follows: TGTGCCAGCAGTTCCACTCGCCTCGGTTACGAGCAGTACTTC. This translates into CASSSTRLGYEQYF.

V usage is TRBV4-3 and J usage is TRBJ2-3, with D possibly matching TRBD2 (5 bases). Germline V gene data show CDR1 as LGHNA and CDR2 as YSLEER. This CDR3 has 16 residues. V was cut by 1 base and J by 4 bases, with 15 bases left in between. DNA of the CDR3: TGCGCCAGCAGCCAAGCTTCGGACTTCGGGGCAGATACGCAGTATTTT. Amino acids: CASSQASDFGADTQYF.

The V gene is TRBV5-1, the J gene TRBJ2-2, with a weak D call TRBD1 (6 bases). CDR1 and CDR2 from the germline V gene are SGHRS and YFSETQ. The CDR3 is 15 residues long. V lost 1 base and J 9 bases, leaving 16 bases between the germline ends. DNA of the CDR3: TGCGCCAGCAGCTTGTCAGGGGCCGGTAACTGGGAGCTGTTTTTT. Its translation: CASSLSGAGNWELFF.

This clonotype occurred many times. The J gene is TRBJ2-7, the V gene TRBV20-1; D remains ambiguous. The CDR3 is 13 amino acids. Germline V CDR1 and CDR2: DFQATT, SNEGSKA (reference sequence). V was cut by 4 bases and J by 3 bases, with 13 bases left in between. This CDR3 reads CSANSGTNYEQYF. The DNA of the CDR3 is TGCAGTGCTAATAGTGGTACTAACTACGAGCAGTACTTC.

This clonotype was observed a handful of times. V gene TRBV28 combines with J gene TRBJ1-1; no definite D call. The V end was cut by 7 bases, the J end by 5 bases, with 8 bases between. The germline V gene has CDR1 MDHEN and CDR2 SYDVKM. CDR3 length: 11 residues. This chain's CDR3 is CASIRLTEAFF. Written as DNA, the CDR3 is TGTGCCAGCATAAGGTTGACTGAAGCTTTCTTT.

This clonotype was detected a few times. This chain links TRBV6-2 or TRBV6-3 with TRBJ2-1; no reliable D call. The CDR3 has 11 amino acids. Germline loops: CDR1 MNHEY, CDR2 SVGEGT. V lost 4 bases, J lost 9 bases, and 7 bases lay in between. The DNA of the CDR3 is TGTGCCAGCAGTTTAAGGACTGAGCAGTTCTTC. It codes for CASSLRTEQFF.

This chain links TRBV20-1 with TRBJ2-1; 9 bases map to TRBD2. Unmatched junction bases numbered 11, after V lost 6 bases and J lost 8 bases. CDR1 is DFQATT and CDR2 is SNEGSKA in the germline V gene (reference sequence). The CDR3 is 14 residues long. CDR3 DNA: TGCAGTGCAAAGGGCGGACTAGCGAGCGATGAGCAGTTCTTC. Translating it yields CSAKGGLASDEQFF.